These 29 T cell receptor beta chains were all obtained from the same sample, sequenced in a study of a mutant IDH1 vaccine in newly diagnosed glioma. The time point here: week 23, last vaccination. In every dose of vaccine, 300 ug of mutant IDH1 20-mer peptide was given alongside topical imiquimod. Antigen specificity for these receptors is unknown. Profiled with immunoSEQ multiplex PCR; TCRdb holds only in-frame clones, not every one. The data contain roughly 30,000 clones, about four fifths of them seen just once; the ten biggest clones take up roughly 15%. The source material was PBMCs, sampled from a glioma patient whose treatment included an IDH1 peptide vaccine. Receptors originate from a woman aged 25 to 39 with glioma.

The gene calls are TRBV19 and TRBJ2-5, with 10 bases that match TRBD1. Germline-derived CDR1 and CDR2 are LNHDA and SQIVND (reference sequence). J was trimmed by 5 bases and V by 6 bases; bases with no gene match: 6. The CDR3 loop spans 14 amino acids. The CDR3: CASRGTGEYETQYF. Written as DNA, the CDR3 is TGTGCCAGTAGGGGGACAGGGGAATACGAGACCCAGTACTTC.

This sequence joins TRBV6-1 and TRBJ1-1; TRBD1 aligns across 7 bases. The CDR3 sequence is 13 residues long. V shed 6 bases and J 0 bases; nucleotides not matched to a gene: 1. The germline CDR1 and CDR2 sequences are MNHNS and SASEGT. CDR3 loop: CASRGQLNTEAFF. The CDR3 nucleotides read TGTGCCAGCAGGGGACAGCTGAACACTGAAGCTTTCTTT.

This clone was counted between two and nine times. This chain connects TRBV2 to TRBJ2-1; D might be TRBD1 (6 bases). Looked up from germline, CDR1 is SNHLY and CDR2 is FYNNEI. The CDR3 is 12 amino acids. V lost 6 bases, J lost 8 bases, and 11 bases lay in between. The CDR3 region has the DNA TGTGCCAGCAGAGGGGGAGTGGATGAGCAGTTCTTC. Its protein is CASRGGVDEQFF.

This clone is a singleton in its sample. The V and J genes are TRBV18 and TRBJ1-5, with a tentative D call TRBD1 (6 bases). The germline gives CDR1 KGHSH, CDR2 LQKENI. The CDR3 spans 16 residues. Trimming took 2 bases from V and 3 from J, leaving 14 bases between them. In DNA form, the CDR3 reads TGTGCCAGCTCACCATGGGCAGGGGCAAACAATCAGCCCCAGCATTTT. This translates into CASSPWAGANNQPQHF.

The table lists this clone with a count of one. The chain combines TRBV27 with TRBJ1-1, with 8 nucleotides matching TRBD1. The CDR3 covers 14 residues. CDR1 is MNHEY and CDR2 is SMNVEV in the germline V gene (reference sequence). The ends lost 8 bases at V and 1 base at J; junction bases unmatched: 6. CDR3 in DNA: TGTGCCAGCTCTCCTACAGGGGGGAACACTGAAGCTTTCTTT. Its translation is CASSPTGGNTEAFF.

The genes are TRBV7-6 and TRBJ2-2; TRBD1 is a possible D gene (6 bases). CDR1 and CDR2 from the germline V gene are SGHVS and FNYEAQ. The CDR3 covers 16 residues. V was trimmed by 4 bases and J by 6 bases, leaving 18 bases between them. CDR3 in DNA: TGTGCCAGCAGCTCGGGCCTGGGAAACAGGGCCGGGGAGCTGTTTTTT. It translates to CASSSGLGNRAGELFF. Combining the CDR3 with reference TRBV7-6 and TRBJ2-2 gives the whole variable domain GAGVSQSPRYKVTKRGQDVALRCDPISGHVSLYWYRQALGQGPEFLTYFNYEAQQDKSGLPNDRFSAERPEGSISTLTIQRTEQRDSAMYRCASSSGLGNRAGELFFGEGSRLTVL.

The rearrangement uses TRBV30 and TRBJ2-1; 8 nucleotides match TRBD2. With V trimmed by 3 bases and J by 8 bases, 6 bases remained unmatched. This CDR3 is built from 13 residues. From germline, CDR1 is GTSNPN and CDR2 SVGIG (reference sequence). The CDR3 DNA sequence: TGTGCCTGGAGCGGGGGGGTGATCGATGAGCAGTTCTTC. It is translated as CAWSGGVIDEQFF.

The DNA for the CDR3 is TGTGCCTGGAGTCGAGGTATAACCGGGGAGCTGTTTTTT. Residues: CAWSRGITGELFF. The chain recombines TRBV30 with TRBJ2-2; D is unclear. Germline assignment: CDR1 GTSNPN and CDR2 SVGIG (reference sequence). Between the trimmed V and J ends, which lost 2 bases and 5 bases, there was a span of 9 bases. The CDR3 extends over 13 amino acids.

This clone has only one observation. The rearrangement links TRBV7-9 to TRBJ2-7, with TRBD2 matching 8 bases. Germline V gene lookup returns CDR1 SEHNR and CDR2 FQNEAQ (reference sequence). J was trimmed by 0 bases and V by 3 bases; bases with no gene match: 1. The CDR3 spans 14 residues. The CDR3 reads CASSFGGGSYEQYF. The DNA of the CDR3 is TGTGCCAGCAGCTTCGGGGGGGGCTCCTACGAGCAGTACTTC.

The chain links TRBV6-1 to TRBJ1-6; D unclear. This CDR3 region has 14 residues. Germline-derived CDR1 and CDR2 are MNHNS and SASEGT. This chain's CDR3 is CASVGSSYNSPLHF. The CDR3 DNA sequence: TGTGCTTCTGTGGGGAGCTCCTATAATTCACCCCTCCACTTT.

The chain has TRBV6-1 and TRBJ1-3; possibly TRBD1 for D (5 bases). Germline V gene data show CDR1 as MNHNS and CDR2 as SASEGT. The CDR3 extends over 15 amino acids. Trimming stripped 2 bases from V and 2 bases from J, with 10 bases between. The CDR3 loop reads CASSESGTTGNTIYF. DNA for the CDR3: TGTGCCAGCAGTGAATCGGGGACCACTGGAAACACCATATATTTT.

V is TRBV7-2 and J is TRBJ2-3; D is possibly TRBD1 (6 bases). CDR1 SGHTA and CDR2 FQGNSA come from the germline V gene. The CDR3 is 16 amino acids. The V end was cut by 5 bases, the J end by 2 bases, with 17 bases between. CDR3 protein: CASSPLGTPNTDTQYF. The CDR3 coding sequence is TGTGCCAGCAGCCCCCTCGGGACACCGAACACAGATACGCAGTATTTT.

The chain employs TRBV6-5 and TRBJ1-2; D is undetermined. The V and J ends lost 5 bases and 0 bases respectively, with 10 bases between them. The CDR3 has 14 amino acids. Germline-derived CDR1 and CDR2 are MNHEY and SVGAGI. The CDR3 region is CASSPYRSNYGYTF. The DNA for the CDR3 is TGTGCCAGCAGTCCCTATCGTTCTAACTATGGCTACACCTTC.

This chain links TRBV5-1 with TRBJ2-3, with 11 bases identical to TRBD2. CDR1 SGHRS and CDR2 YFSETQ come from the germline V gene. This CDR3 has 15 amino acids. V shed 4 bases and J 0 bases; nucleotides not matched to a gene: 1. In DNA form, the CDR3 reads TGCGCCAGCAGCCGGACTAGCGGGAGCACAGATACGCAGTATTTT. Protein sequence: CASSRTSGSTDTQYF.

This rearrangement joins TRBV7-9 to TRBJ1-4; no firm D call. CDR1 is SEHNR and CDR2 is FQNEAQ in the germline V gene (reference sequence). The CDR3 consists of 15 residues. V was pared by 5 bases and J by 0 bases, with 10 bases between. The CDR3 DNA follows: TGTGCCAGCAGCCCCTACGATGCAACTAATGAAAAACTGTTTTTT. Translated: CASSPYDATNEKLFF.

The chain joins TRBV27 to TRBJ1-5; the D gene is possibly TRBD1 (5 bases). The CDR3 length is 14 residues. V was cut by 4 bases and J by 7 bases, with 14 bases left in between. CDR1 is MNHEY and CDR2 is SMNVEV in the germline V gene (reference sequence). The CDR3 coding sequence is TGTGCCAGCAGTTATGGGGGAAGGGGCCAGCCCCAGCATTTT. Encoded protein: CASSYGGRGQPQHF.

The V call is TRBV5-3, the J call TRBJ2-2; 9 bases are a match to TRBD1. TRBV5-3 is placed among ORFs of uncertain function. The V gene end was trimmed by 6 bases and the J gene end by 5 bases; junction bases not matched to a gene: 14. CDR3 length equals 17 residues. CDR3 sequence reads: CARTEKTGTGFTGELFF. DNA of the CDR3: TGTGCCAGAACCGAAAAAACGGGGACAGGGTTTACCGGGGAGCTGTTTTTT.

For the CDR3, the DNA is TGTGCCAGCAGTGAAGCGGACCTAAGCGAGACCCAGTACTTC. This codes for CASSEADLSETQYF. The V and J genes are TRBV6-1 and TRBJ2-5; D gene unclear. Germline CDR1 is MNHNS and CDR2 is SASEGT. CDR3 size: 14 residues. The germline V and J ends were trimmed by 0 bases and 5 bases, with 10 bases remaining between them.

The genes are TRBV27 and TRBJ1-6; D not certain. The length of the CDR3 is 12 residues. CDR1 is MNHEY and CDR2 is SMNVEV in the germline V gene (reference sequence). V gave up 5 bases and J gave up 4 bases, with 3 bases separating them. The CDR3 spells CASSPYNSPLHF. The CDR3 coding sequence is TGTGCCAGCAGTCCTTATAATTCACCCCTCCACTTT.

The rearrangement joins TRBV2 to TRBJ1-1, with 11 bases identical to TRBD1. Germline values: CDR1 SNHLY, CDR2 FYNNEI. The CDR3 is made up of 15 amino acids. V was pared by 5 bases and J by 4 bases, with 6 bases of the junction left unmatched. The CDR3 DNA is TGTGCCAGCAGTTATCCGGGACAGGGGGGCACTGAAGCTTTCTTT. This encodes CASSYPGQGGTEAFF.

V is TRBV11-2 and J is TRBJ1-4; TRBD1 aligns across 9 bases. V lost 4 bases to trimming and J lost 8 bases; unmatched junction nucleotides: 8. CDR1 and CDR2 from the germline V gene are SGHAT and FQNNGV. The CDR3 is made up of 15 amino acids. As DNA, the CDR3 is TGTGCCAGCAGCTCCCTCGGACAGGGGCACGAAAAACTGTTTTTT. Its protein is CASSSLGQGHEKLFF.

The gene calls are TRBV7-9 and TRBJ1-2; no reliable D call. The CDR3 loop spans 17 amino acids. V was shortened by 5 bases and J by 0 bases, with 19 bases between the two germline ends. Germline V gives CDR1 SEHNR, CDR2 FQNEAQ (reference sequence). CDR3 protein: CASSARTETRANYGYTF. CDR3 coding DNA: TGTGCCAGCAGCGCCCGGACGGAAACTAGGGCTAACTATGGCTACACCTTC.

V and J are TRBV29-1 and TRBJ1-1, with 9 bases that match TRBD1. Per the germline V gene, CDR1 is SQVTM and CDR2 is ANQGSEA. This CDR3 comprises 13 residues. The CDR3 is CEGLGQGNTEAFF. CDR3 in DNA: TGCGAAGGGCTGGGACAGGGGAACACTGAAGCTTTCTTT.

The chain has TRBV5-4 and TRBJ2-2, with TRBD2 matching 7 bases. With 3 bases clipped from V and 3 bases from J, the junction kept 5 bases outside the gene matches. CDR1 SGHNT and CDR2 YYREEE come from the germline V gene (reference sequence). This CDR3 is built from 15 residues. The DNA of the CDR3 is TGTGCCAGCAGCTCGGGACTAAAGCACACCGGGGAGCTGTTTTTT. Translating it yields CASSSGLKHTGELFF.

The genes are TRBV7-2 and TRBJ1-3, with D possibly TRBD1 on 6 matching bases. CDR1 is SGHTA, CDR2 FQGNSA, per germline. The germline V and J ends were trimmed by 1 base and 4 bases, with 14 bases remaining between them. The CDR3 is 16 residues long. The CDR3 nucleotides read TGTGCCAGCAGCTTAGTCAACAGGGAGAAGGGAAACACCATATATTTT. This encodes CASSLVNREKGNTIYF. Looking up the rest from reference TRBV7-2 and TRBJ1-3 gives the full variable domain: GAGVSQSPSNKVTEKGKDVELRCDPISGHTALYWYRQSLGQGLEFLIYFQGNSAPDKSGLPSDRFSAERTGGSVSTLTIQRTQQEDSAVYLCASSLVNREKGNTIYFGEGSWLTVV.

This clone has just one count. V is TRBV5-1 and J is TRBJ1-1; D might be TRBD1 (6 bases). Between the trimmed V and J ends, which lost 2 bases and 4 bases, there was a span of 15 bases. This CDR3 comprises 15 residues. CDR1 and CDR2 from the germline V gene are SGHRS and YFSETQ. In DNA form, the CDR3 reads TGCGCCAGCAGCTTAGTAACAGGGAGGTCCACTGAAGCTTTCTTT. Protein product: CASSLVTGRSTEAFF.

The chain carries TRBV5-1 and TRBJ2-1; 9 positions agree with TRBD1. The germline V gene encodes CDR1 SGHRS and CDR2 YFSETQ. CDR3 length: 13 residues. V shed 0 bases, J shed 10 bases, and the junction held 2 bases outside the gene matches. DNA for the CDR3: TGCGCCAGCAGCTTGGATGACAGGGGGGAGCAGTTCTTC. Translation gives CASSLDDRGEQFF.

The chain recombines TRBV7-8 with TRBJ1-5, with unresolved D. This CDR3 spans 14 amino acids. Trimming cost V 1 base and J 1 base, with 5 bases left between them. Germline V gene lookup returns CDR1 SGHVS and CDR2 FQNEAQ. DNA of the CDR3: TGTGCCAGCAGCTTAGGCTGGAGCAATCAGCCCCAGCATTTT. It codes for CASSLGWSNQPQHF.

The chain recombines TRBV29-1 with TRBJ1-2; D gene uncertain. The V gene lost 7 bases and the J gene lost 0 bases, with 15 bases spanning the gap. In germline, CDR1 is SQVTM, CDR2 ANQGSEA. CDR3 size: 14 residues. The CDR3 region has the DNA TGCAGCGCCCGCGAGGGTCTATCTAACTATGGCTACACCTTC. This translates into CSAREGLSNYGYTF.